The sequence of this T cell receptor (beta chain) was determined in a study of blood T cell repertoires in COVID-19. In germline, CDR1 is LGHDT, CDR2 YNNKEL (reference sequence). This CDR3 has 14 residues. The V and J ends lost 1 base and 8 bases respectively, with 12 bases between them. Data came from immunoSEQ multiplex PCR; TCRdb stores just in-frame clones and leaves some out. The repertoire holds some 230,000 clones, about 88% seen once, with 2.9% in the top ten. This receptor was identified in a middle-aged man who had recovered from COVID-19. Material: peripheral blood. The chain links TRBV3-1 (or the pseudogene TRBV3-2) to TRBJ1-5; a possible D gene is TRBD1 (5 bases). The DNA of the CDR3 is TGTGCCAGCAGCCAAGGGGTAGGGGCGAAGCCCCAGCATTTT. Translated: CASSQGVGAKPQHF.